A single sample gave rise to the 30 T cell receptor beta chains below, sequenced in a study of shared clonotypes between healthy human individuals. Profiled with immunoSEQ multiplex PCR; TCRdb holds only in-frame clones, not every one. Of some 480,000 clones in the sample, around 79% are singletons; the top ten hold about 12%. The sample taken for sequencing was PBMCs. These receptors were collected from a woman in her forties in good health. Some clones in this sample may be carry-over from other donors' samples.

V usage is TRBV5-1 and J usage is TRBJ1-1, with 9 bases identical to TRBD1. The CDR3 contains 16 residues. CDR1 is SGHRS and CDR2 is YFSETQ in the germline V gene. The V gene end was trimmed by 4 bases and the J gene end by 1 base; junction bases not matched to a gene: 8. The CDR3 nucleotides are TGCGCCAGCAGCAGAATTAGACAGGGGGGGAACACTGAAGCTTTCTTT. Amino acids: CASSRIRQGGNTEAFF.

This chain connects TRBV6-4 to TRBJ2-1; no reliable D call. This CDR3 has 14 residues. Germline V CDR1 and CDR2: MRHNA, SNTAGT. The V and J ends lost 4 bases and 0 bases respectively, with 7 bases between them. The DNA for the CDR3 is TGTGCCAGCAGTGCCGAAGCCTCCTACAATGAGCAGTTCTTC. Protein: CASSAEASYNEQFF.

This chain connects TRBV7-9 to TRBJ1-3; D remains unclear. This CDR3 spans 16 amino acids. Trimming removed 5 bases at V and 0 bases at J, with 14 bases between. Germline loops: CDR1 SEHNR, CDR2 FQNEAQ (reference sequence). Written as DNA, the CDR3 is TGTGCCAGCAGCCCCAACCCACAGATCTCTGGAAACACCATATATTTT. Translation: CASSPNPQISGNTIYF.

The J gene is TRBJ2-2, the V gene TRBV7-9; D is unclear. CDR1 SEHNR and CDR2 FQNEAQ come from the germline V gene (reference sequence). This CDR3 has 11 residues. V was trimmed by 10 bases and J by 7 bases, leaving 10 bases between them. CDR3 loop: CATDLSGELFF. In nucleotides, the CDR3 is TGTGCCACCGATTTAAGCGGGGAGCTGTTTTTT.

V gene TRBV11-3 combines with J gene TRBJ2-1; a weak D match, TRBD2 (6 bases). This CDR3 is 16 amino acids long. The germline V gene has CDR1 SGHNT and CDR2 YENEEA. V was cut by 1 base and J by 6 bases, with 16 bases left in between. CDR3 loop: CASSLVAGSGFNEQFF. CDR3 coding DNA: TGTGCCAGCAGCTTAGTTGCGGGATCTGGGTTCAATGAGCAGTTCTTC.

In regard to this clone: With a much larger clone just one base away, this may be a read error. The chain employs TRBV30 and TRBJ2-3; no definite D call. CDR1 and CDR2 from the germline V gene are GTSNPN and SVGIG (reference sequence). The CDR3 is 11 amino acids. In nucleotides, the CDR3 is TGTGCCTGGAAACCCGTGGGTACGAAGTATTTT. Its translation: CAWKPVGTKYF. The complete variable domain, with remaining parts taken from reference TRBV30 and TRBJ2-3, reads SQTIHQWPATLVQPVGSPLSLECTVEGTSNPNLYWYRQAAGRGLQLLFYSVGIGQISSEVPQNLSASRPQDRQFILSSKKLLLSDSGFYLCAWKPVGTKYFGPGTRLTVL.

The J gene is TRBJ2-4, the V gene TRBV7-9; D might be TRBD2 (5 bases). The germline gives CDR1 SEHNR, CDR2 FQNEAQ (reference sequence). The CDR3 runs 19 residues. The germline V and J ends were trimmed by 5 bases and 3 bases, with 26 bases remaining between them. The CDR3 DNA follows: TGTGCCAGCAGCCCCCCCGGAGGTGGCGGAGGTACTTTCAAAAACATTCAGTACTTC. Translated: CASSPPGGGGGTFKNIQYF.

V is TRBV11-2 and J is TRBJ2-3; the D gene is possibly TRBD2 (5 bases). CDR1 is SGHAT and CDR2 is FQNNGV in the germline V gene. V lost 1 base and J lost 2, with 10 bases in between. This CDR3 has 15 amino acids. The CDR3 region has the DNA TGTGCCAGCAGCTTAGCCGGAGGTGACACAGATACGCAGTATTTT. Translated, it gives CASSLAGGDTDTQYF.

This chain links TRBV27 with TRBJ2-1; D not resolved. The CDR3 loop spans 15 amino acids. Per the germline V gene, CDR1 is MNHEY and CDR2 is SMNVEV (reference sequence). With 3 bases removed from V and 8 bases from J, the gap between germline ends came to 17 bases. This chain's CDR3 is CASSFLFSGGDEQFF. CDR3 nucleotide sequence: TGTGCCAGCAGTTTTTTATTTTCGGGTGGAGATGAGCAGTTCTTC.

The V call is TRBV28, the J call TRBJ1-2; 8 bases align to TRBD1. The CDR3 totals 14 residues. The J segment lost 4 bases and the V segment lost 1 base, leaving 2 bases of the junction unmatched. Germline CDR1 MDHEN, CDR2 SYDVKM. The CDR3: CASSLSTGGYGYTF. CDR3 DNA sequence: TGTGCCAGCAGTTTATCCACAGGGGGCTATGGCTACACCTTC.

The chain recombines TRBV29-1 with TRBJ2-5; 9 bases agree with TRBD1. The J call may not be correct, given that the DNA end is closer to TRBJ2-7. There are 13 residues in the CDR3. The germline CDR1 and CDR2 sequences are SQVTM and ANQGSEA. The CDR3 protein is CSVIWDRVYEQYF. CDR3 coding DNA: TGCAGCGTTATTTGGGACAGGGTCTACGAGCAGTACTTC.

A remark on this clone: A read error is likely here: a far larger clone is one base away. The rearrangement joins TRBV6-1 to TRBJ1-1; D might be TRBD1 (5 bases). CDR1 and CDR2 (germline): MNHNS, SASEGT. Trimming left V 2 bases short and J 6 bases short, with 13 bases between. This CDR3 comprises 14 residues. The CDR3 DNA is TGTGCCAGCAGTGAAATGACGGGGGTAGCTGAAGCTTTCTTT. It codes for CASSEMTGVAEAFF.

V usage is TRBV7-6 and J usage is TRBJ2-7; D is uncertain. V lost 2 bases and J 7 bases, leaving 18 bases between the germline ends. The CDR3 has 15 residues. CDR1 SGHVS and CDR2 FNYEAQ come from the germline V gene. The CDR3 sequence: CASSLQVSSEIEQYF. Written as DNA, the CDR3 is TGTGCCAGCAGCTTACAGGTTTCGTCGGAGATAGAGCAGTACTTC.

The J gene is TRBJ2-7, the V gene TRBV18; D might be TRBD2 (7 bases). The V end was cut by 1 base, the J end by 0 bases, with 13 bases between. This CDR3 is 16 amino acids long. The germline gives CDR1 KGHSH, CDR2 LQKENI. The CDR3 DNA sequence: TGTGCCAGCTCACCACAGCGGGACAATAACTCCTACGAGCAGTACTTC. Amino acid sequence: CASSPQRDNNSYEQYF.

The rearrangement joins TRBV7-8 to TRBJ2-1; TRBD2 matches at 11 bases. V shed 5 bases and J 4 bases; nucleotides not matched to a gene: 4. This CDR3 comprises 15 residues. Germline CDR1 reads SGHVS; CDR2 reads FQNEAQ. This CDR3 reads CASSETSGSYNEQFF. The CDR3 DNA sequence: TGTGCCAGCAGCGAAACTAGCGGGAGTTACAATGAGCAGTTCTTC.

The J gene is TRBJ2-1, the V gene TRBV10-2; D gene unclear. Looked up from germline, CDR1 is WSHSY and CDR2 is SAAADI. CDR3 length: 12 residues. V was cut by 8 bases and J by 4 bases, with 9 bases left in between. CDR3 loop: CASGWGYNEQFF. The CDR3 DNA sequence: TGCGCCAGCGGGTGGGGTTACAATGAGCAGTTCTTC.

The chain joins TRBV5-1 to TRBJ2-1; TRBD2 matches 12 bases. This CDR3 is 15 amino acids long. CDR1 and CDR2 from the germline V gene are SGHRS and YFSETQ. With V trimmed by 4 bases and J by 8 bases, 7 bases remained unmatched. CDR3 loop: CASSPGTSGFDEQFF. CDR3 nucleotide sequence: TGCGCCAGCAGCCCCGGGACTAGCGGGTTCGATGAGCAGTTCTTC.

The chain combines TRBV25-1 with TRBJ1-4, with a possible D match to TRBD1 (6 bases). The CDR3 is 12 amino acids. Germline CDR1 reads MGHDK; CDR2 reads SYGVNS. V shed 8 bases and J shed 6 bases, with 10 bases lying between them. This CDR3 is CASPAGDEKLFF. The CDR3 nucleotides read TGTGCCAGCCCCGCAGGGGATGAAAAACTGTTTTTT. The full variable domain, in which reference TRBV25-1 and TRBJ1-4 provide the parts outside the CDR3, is EADIYQTPRYLVIGTGKKITLECSQTMGHDKMYWYQQDPGMELHLIHYSYGVNSTEKGDLSSESTVSRIRTEHFPLTLESARPSHTSQYLCASPAGDEKLFFGSGTQLSVL.

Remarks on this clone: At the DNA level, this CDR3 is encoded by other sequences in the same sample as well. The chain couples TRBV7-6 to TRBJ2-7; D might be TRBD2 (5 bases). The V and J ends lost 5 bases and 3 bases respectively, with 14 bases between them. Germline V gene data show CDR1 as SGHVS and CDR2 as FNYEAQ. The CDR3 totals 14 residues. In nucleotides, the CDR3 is TGTGCCAGCAGCCCCCGCTCTAGCTTCTACGAGCAGTACTTC. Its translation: CASSPRSSFYEQYF.

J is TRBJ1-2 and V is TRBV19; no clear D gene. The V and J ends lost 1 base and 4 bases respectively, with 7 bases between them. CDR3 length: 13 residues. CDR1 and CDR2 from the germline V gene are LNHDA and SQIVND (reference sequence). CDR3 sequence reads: CASSIGITYGYTF. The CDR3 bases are TGTGCCAGTAGTATAGGGATAACCTATGGCTACACCTTC.

CDR3 DNA: TGTGCCAGCAGTCGCCGGGAGTCGACCTACGAGCAGTACTTC. Amino acids: CASSRRESTYEQYF. The V and J genes are TRBV28 and TRBJ2-7, with D tentatively TRBD2 (6 bases). Per germline, CDR1 MDHEN and CDR2 SYDVKM. Trimming shortened V by 5 bases and J by 2 bases, and 13 bases separated the two germline ends. The CDR3 has 14 amino acids. The full variable domain, in which reference TRBV28 and TRBJ2-7 provide the parts outside the CDR3, is DVKVTQSSRYLVKRTGEKVFLECVQDMDHENMFWYRQDPGLGLRLIYFSYDVKMKEKGDIPEGYSVSREKKERFSLILESASTNQTSMYLCASSRRESTYEQYFGPGTRLTVT.

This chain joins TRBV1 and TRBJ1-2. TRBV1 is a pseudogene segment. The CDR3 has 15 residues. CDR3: CTSSHGREGGYGYTF. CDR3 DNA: TGCACCAGCAGTCATGGTCGAGAGGGGGGCTATGGCTACACCTTC.

The CDR3 loop is CSARDFGVAFF. CDR3 bases: TGCAGTGCTAGAGATTTCGGGGTAGCTTTCTTT. The chain recombines TRBV20-1 with TRBJ1-1; D call uncertain. The germline V and J ends were trimmed by 0 bases and 10 bases, with 9 bases remaining between them. Germline assignment: CDR1 DFQATT and CDR2 SNEGSKA (reference sequence). The CDR3 sequence is 11 residues long.

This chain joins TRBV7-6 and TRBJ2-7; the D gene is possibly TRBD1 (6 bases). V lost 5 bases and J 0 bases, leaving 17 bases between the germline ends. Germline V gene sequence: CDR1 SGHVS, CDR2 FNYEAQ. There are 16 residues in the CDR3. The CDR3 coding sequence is TGTGCCAGCAGCCCAGGGGTACAGTCACCCTCCTACGAGCAGTACTTC. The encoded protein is CASSPGVQSPSYEQYF.

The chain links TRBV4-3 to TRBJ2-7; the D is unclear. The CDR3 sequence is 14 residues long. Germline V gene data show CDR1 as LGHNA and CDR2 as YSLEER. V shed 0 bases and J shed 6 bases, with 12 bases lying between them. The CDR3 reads CASSQDVRDREQYF. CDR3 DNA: TGCGCCAGCAGCCAAGACGTCCGCGATCGCGAGCAGTACTTC.

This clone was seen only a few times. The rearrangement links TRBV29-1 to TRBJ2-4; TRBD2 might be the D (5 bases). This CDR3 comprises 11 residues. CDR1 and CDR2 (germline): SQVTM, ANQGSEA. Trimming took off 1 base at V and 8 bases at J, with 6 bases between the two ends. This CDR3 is CSVEGGDIQYF. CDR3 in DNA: TGCAGCGTTGAAGGGGGAGACATTCAGTACTTC.

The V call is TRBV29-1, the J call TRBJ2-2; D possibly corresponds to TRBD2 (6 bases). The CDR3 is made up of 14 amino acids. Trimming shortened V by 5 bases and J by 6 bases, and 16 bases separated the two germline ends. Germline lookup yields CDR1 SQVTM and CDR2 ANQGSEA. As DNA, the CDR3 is TGCAGCGTTAACCAGGGCGGCGGGGCCGGGGAGCTGTTTTTT. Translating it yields CSVNQGGGAGELFF.

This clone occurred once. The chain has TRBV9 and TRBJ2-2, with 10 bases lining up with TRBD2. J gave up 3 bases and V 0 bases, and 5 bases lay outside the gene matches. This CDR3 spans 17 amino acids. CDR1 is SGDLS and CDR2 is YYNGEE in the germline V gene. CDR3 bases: TGTGCCAGCAGCGTAGATCCCCTAGCGGGGGACACCGGGGAGCTGTTTTTT. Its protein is CASSVDPLAGDTGELFF.

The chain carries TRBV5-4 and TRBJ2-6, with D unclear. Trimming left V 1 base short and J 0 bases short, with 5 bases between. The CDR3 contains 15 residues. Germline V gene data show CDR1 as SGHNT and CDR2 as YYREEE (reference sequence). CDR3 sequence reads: CASSLKGSGANVLTF. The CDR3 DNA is TGTGCCAGCAGCTTGAAGGGCTCTGGGGCCAACGTCCTGACTTTC.

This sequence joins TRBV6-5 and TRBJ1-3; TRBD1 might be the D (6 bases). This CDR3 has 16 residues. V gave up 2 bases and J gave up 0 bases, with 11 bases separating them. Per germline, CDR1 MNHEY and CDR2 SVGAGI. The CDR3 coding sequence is TGTGCCAGCAGTTACGGACAGACGATCTCTGGAAACACCATATATTTT. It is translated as CASSYGQTISGNTIYF.